Listed below are T cell receptor beta chains from one sample, sequenced in a study of monozygotic twins with inflammatory bowel disease. For each CDR3 protein, TCRdb gives one entry from its re-call of the 5' RACE reads, without DNA. Its table lists a few hundred thousand distinct CDR3 sequences. Input material: blood. These TCRs come from a human donor with ulcerative colitis or Crohn's disease, or a healthy co-twin of an affected twin (not recorded which). Both conserved end residues are part of each CDR3.

TRBJ2-7,TRBV6-5,CASSYLGQGGYEQYF
TRBJ1-4,TRBV3-1,CASSQTQGVGEKLFF
TRBJ2-7,TRBV29-1,CSAEGPLFSLYF
TRBJ2-1,TRBV5-4,CASSLGLGLAGGQDNEQFF
TRBJ1-5,TRBV12-3/TRBV12-4,CASSPSPVSQHF
TRBJ2-3,TRBV12-3/TRBV12-4,CASTSTGALTDTQYF
TRBJ2-2,TRBV6-1,CASRPLGLGNGELFF
TRBJ2-7,TRBV20-1,CSASWSQGYEQYF
TRBJ2-7,TRBV29-1,CSVEGGGAPYEQYF
TRBJ2-7,TRBV6-5,CASSYSIGQGAYEQYF
TRBJ2-5,TRBV20-1,CSATGGGIQETQYF
TRBJ2-7,TRBV20-1,CSTNHRGSSGEQYF
TRBJ1-1,TRBV29-1,CSAQTRGGVLTEAFF
TRBJ2-5,TRBV6-1,CASSGSGGGEETQYF
TRBJ1-2,TRBV19,CASRNPTVNYGYTF
TRBJ2-3,TRBV15,CATSRDFPGRGDTQYF
TRBJ2-1,TRBV20-1,CSAKGAVPYNEQFF
TRBJ1-1,TRBV10-3,CAITSTGPNTEAFF
TRBJ2-7,TRBV12-3/TRBV12-4,CASSLARGTSGGNYEQYF
TRBJ1-1,TRBV12-3/TRBV12-4,CASSFGVPNTEAFF
TRBJ1-6,TRBV5-6,CASSATERNNSPLHF
TRBJ2-5,TRBV29-1,CSVFRGSQETQYF
TRBJ1-6,TRBV7-6,CASSGTGSGNSPLHF
TRBJ1-5,TRBV20-1,CSAIGTGSQPQHF
TRBJ2-2,TRBV5-1,CASSVTTGLITGELFF
TRBJ1-1,TRBV5-6,CASSLRGQWREAFF
TRBJ1-2,TRBV5-4,CASSPQGQGAGYTF
TRBJ2-7,TRBV6-2/TRBV6-3,CASSYSIRSYEQYF
TRBJ1-1,TRBV7-2,CASSLGRLEAFF
TRBJ2-5,TRBV11-2,CASSVMFVQSQETQYF
TRBJ1-6,TRBV27,CASTPGTGNSPLHF
TRBJ2-1,TRBV7-3,CASSLRSGTGEVQFF
TRBJ2-2,TRBV20-1,CSARDPFGGPGSELFF
TRBJ2-3,TRBV20-1,CSASQDRATDTQYF
TRBJ2-5,TRBV29-1,CSVGSKSGTVKETQYF
TRBJ2-7,TRBV11-2,CASSTDRGNEQYF
TRBJ1-1,TRBV7-2,CASSLGGRPGGTEAFF
TRBJ1-2,TRBV4-3,CASSPHPDRLAYGYTF
TRBJ1-1,TRBV7-3,CASSFRLTTEAFF
TRBJ1-2,TRBV12-3/TRBV12-4,CASSLWDGTNYGYTF
TRBJ1-1,TRBV27,CASRRYSSNTEAFF
TRBJ2-1,TRBV7-2,CASSFGQGYNEQFF
TRBJ2-1,TRBV19,CASSMAEGAYSYNEQFF
TRBJ2-7,TRBV3-1,CASMSGGPTPRSKQYF
TRBJ2-5,TRBV11-2,CASSLQLSGEETQYF
TRBJ2-3,TRBV5-6,CASSPTLGASTDTQYF